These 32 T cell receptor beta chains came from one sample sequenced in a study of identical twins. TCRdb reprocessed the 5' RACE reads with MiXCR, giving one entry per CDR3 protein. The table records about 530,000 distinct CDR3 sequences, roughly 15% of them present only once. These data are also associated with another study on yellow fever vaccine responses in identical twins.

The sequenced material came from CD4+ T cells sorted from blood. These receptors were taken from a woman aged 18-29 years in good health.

The CDR3 here is CASSSGPLPLFF. Here the CDR3 DNA reads TGTGCCAGCAGTTCTGGTCCCCTCCCTCTGTTTTTT. The rearrangement joins TRBV6-2 or TRBV6-3 to TRBJ1-4; no clear D gene. There are 12 residues in the CDR3. Germline CDR1 MNHEY, CDR2 SVGEGT. V gave up 4 bases and J gave up 14 bases, with 14 bases separating them.

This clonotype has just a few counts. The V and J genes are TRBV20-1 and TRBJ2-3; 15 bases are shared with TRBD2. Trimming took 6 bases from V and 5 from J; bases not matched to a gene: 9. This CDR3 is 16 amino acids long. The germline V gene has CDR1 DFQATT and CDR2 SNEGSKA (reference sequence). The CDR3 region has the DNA TGCAGTGCAGCCGGACTAGCGGGAGGGCCGGGAGATACGCAGTATTTT. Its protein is CSAAGLAGGPGDTQYF.

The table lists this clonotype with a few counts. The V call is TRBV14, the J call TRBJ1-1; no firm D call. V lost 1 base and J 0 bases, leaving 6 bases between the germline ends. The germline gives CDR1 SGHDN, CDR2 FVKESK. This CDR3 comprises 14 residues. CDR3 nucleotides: TGTGCCAGCAGCCAAGGACCTGTGAACACTGAAGCTTTCTTT. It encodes CASSQGPVNTEAFF.

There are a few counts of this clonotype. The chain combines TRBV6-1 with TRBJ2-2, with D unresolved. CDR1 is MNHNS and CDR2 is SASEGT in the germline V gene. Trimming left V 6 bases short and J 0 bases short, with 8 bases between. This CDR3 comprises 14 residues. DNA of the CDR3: TGTGCCAGCAGCCGAACTCCGAACACCGGGGAGCTGTTTTTT. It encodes CASSRTPNTGELFF.

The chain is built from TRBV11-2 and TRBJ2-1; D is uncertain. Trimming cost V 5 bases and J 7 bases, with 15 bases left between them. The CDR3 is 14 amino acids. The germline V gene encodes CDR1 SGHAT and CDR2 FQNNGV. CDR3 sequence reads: CASSPPRWGNEQFF. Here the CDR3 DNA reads TGTGCCAGCAGCCCTCCTCGGTGGGGAAATGAGCAGTTCTTC.

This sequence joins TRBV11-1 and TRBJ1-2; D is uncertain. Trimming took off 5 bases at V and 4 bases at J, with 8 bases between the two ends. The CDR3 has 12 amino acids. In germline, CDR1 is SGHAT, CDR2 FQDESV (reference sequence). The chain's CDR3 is CASSDRLYGYTF. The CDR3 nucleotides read TGTGCCAGCAGCGACCGTCTCTATGGCTACACCTTC.

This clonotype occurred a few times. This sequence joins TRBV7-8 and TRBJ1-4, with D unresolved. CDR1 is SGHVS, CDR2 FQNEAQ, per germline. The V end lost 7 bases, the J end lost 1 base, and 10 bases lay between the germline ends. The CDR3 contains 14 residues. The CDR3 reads CASTNAGTNEKLFF. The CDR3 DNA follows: TGTGCCAGCACCAACGCGGGAACTAATGAAAAACTGTTTTTT.

In DNA, the CDR3 is TGCGCCAGCAGTGATACGGATCAGCCCCAGCATTTT. Amino acid sequence: CASSDTDQPQHF. This chain uses TRBV10-2 with TRBJ1-5; D call uncertain. V was cut by 3 bases and J by 5 bases, with 5 bases left in between. Germline assignment: CDR1 WSHSY and CDR2 SAAADI. This CDR3 has 12 amino acids.

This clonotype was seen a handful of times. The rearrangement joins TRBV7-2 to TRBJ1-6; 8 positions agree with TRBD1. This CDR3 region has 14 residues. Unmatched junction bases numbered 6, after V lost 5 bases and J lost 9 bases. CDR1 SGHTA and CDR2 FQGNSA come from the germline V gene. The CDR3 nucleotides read TGTGCCAGCAGCCGACAGGGGCAAGGTTCACCCCTCCACTTT. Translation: CASSRQGQGSPLHF. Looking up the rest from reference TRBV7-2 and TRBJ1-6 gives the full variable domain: GAGVSQSPSNKVTEKGKDVELRCDPISGHTALYWYRQSLGQGLEFLIYFQGNSAPDKSGLPSDRFSAERTGGSVSTLTIQRTQQEDSAVYLCASSRQGQGSPLHFGNGTRLTVT.

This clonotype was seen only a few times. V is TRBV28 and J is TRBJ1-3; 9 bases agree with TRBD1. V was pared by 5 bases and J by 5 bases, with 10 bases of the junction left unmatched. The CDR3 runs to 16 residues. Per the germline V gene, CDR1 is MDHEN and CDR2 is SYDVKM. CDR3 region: CASSRTGAGERNTIYF. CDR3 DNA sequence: TGTGCCAGCAGTCGGACAGGGGCAGGGGAAAGAAACACCATATATTTT.

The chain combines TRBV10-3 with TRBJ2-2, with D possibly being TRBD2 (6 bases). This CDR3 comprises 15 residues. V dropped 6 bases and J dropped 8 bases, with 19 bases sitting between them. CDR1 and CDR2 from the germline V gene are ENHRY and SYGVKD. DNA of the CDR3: TGTGCCATCAGCGACCGTTTGGGAGGTGTGGGGGAGCTGTTTTTT. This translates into CAISDRLGGVGELFF.

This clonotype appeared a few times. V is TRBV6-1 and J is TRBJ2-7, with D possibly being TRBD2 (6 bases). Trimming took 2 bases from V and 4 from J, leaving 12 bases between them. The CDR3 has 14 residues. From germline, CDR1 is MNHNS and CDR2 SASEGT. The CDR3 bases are TGTGCCAGCAGTGAATCGGAGGGGCCTTACGAGCAGTACGTC. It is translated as CASSESEGPYEQYV.

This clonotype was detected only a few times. The CDR3 region has the DNA TGTGCCAGCAGTGGCTGGGACTCTAGCTACACCGGGGAGCTGTTTTTT. Translation: CASSGWDSSYTGELFF. V and J are TRBV25-1 and TRBJ2-2, with D perhaps matching TRBD2 (6 bases). V gave up 4 bases and J gave up 3 bases, with 15 bases separating them. CDR3 length: 16 residues. Germline values: CDR1 MGHDK, CDR2 SYGVNS.

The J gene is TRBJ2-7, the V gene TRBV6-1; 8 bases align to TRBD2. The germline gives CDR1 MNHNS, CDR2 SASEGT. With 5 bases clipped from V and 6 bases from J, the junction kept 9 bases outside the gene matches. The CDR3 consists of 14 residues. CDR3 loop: CASSPRGASFEQYV. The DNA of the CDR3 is TGTGCCAGCAGTCCGCGGGGGGCTTCGTTCGAGCAGTACGTC.

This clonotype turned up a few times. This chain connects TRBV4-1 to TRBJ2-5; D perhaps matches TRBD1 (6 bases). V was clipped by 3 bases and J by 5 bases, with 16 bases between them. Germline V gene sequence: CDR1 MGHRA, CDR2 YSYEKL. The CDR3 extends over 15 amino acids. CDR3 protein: CASSHPGAPRETQYF. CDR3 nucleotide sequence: TGCGCCAGCAGCCACCCAGGGGCGCCTAGGGAGACCCAGTACTTC.

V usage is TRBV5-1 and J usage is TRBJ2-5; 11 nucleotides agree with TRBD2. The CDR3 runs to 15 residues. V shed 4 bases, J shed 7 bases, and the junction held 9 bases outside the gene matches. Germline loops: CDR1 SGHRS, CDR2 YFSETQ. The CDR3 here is CASSGGTSGSGTQYF. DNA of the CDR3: TGCGCCAGCAGCGGAGGGACTAGCGGCTCGGGGACCCAGTACTTC. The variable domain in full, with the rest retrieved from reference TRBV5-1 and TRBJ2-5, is KAGVTQTPRYLIKTRGQQVTLSCSPISGHRSVSWYQQTPGQGLQFLFEYFSETQRNKGNFPGRFSGRQFSNSRSEMNVSTLELGDSALYLCASSGGTSGSGTQYFGPGTRLLVL.

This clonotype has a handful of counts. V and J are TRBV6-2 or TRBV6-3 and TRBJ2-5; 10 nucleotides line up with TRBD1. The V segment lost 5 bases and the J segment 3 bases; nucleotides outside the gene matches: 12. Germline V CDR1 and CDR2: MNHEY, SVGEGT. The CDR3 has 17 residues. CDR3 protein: CASSKTLDRGWEETQYF. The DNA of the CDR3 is TGTGCCAGCAGTAAGACTTTGGACAGGGGGTGGGAAGAGACCCAGTACTTC.

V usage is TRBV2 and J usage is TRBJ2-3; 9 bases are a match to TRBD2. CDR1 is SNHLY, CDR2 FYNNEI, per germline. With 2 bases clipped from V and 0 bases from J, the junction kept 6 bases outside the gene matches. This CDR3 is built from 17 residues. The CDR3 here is CASSEQSGGSSTDTQYF. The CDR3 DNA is TGTGCCAGCAGTGAACAGAGCGGGGGGTCTAGCACAGATACGCAGTATTTT.

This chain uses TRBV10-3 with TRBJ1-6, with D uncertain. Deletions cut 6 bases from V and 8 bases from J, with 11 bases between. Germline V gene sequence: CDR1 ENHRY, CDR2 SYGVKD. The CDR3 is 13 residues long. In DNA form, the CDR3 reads TGTGCCATCAGGAAATCGTCCGATTCACCCCTCCACTTT. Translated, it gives CAIRKSSDSPLHF.

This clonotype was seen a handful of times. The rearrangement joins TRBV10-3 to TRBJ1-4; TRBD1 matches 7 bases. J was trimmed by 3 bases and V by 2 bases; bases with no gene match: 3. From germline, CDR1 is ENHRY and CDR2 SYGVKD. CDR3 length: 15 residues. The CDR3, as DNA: TGTGCCATCAGTGAGAGGGGGCAGTCTAATGAAAAACTGTTTTTT. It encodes CAISERGQSNEKLFF.

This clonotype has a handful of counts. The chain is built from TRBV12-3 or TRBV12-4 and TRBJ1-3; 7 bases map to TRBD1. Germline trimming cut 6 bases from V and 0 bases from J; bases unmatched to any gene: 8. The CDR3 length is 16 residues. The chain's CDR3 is CASSLQGPSSGNTIYF. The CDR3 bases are TGTGCCAGCAGCCTACAGGGGCCTAGCTCTGGAAACACCATATATTTT.

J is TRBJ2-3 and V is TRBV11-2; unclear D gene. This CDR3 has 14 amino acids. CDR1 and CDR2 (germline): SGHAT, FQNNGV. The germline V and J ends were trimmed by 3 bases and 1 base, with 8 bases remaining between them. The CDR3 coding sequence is TGTGCCAGCAGCTTCCCCCCAGGCACAGATACGCAGTATTTT. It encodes CASSFPPGTDTQYF.

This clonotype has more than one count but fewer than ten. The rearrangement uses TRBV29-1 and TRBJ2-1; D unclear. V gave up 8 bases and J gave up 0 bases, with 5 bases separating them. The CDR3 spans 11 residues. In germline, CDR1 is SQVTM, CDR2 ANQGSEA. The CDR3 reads CSFGSYNEQFF. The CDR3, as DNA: TGCAGCTTCGGCTCCTACAATGAGCAGTTCTTC.

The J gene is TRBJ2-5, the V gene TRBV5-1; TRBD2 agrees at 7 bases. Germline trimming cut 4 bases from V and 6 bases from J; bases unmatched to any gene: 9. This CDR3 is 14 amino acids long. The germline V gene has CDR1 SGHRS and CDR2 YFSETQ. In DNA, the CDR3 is TGCGCCAGCAGCACCTCGGCGGGGGAAAAGACCCAGTACTTC. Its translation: CASSTSAGEKTQYF.

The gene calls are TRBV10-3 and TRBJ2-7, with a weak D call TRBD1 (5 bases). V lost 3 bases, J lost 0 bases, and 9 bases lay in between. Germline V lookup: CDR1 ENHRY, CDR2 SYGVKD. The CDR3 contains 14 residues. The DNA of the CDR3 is TGTGCCATCAGTGACGCAGGGTACTCCTACGAGCAGTACTTC. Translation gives CAISDAGYSYEQYF.

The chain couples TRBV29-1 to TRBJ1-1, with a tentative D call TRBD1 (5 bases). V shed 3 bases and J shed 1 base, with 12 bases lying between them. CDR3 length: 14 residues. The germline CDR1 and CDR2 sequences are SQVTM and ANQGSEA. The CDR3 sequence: CSVDGKGPNTEAFF. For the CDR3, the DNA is TGCAGCGTTGATGGGAAGGGACCGAACACTGAAGCTTTCTTT.

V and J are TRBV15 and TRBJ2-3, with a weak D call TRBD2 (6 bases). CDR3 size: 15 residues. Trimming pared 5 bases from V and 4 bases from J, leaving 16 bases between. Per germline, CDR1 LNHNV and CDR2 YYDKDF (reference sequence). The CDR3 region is CATSRGGSGADTQYF. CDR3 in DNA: TGTGCCACCAGCCGTGGGGGGAGCGGCGCAGATACGCAGTATTTT.

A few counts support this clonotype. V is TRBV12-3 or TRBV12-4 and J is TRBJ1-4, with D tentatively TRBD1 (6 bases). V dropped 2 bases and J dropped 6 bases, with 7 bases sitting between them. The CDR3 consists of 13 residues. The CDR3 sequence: CASSLSGDEKLFF. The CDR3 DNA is TGTGCCAGCAGTTTATCAGGGGATGAAAAACTGTTTTTT.

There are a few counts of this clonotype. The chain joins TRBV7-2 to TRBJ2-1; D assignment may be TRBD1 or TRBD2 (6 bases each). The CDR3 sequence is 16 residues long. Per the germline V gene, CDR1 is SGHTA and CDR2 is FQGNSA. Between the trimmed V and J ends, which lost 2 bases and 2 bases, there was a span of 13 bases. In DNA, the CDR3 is TGTGCCAGCAGCTTATCGGGTCGGGGGCCCTACAATGAGCAGTTCTTC. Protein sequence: CASSLSGRGPYNEQFF. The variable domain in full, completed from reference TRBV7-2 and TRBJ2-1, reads GAGVSQSPSNKVTEKGKDVELRCDPISGHTALYWYRQSLGQGLEFLIYFQGNSAPDKSGLPSDRFSAERTGGSVSTLTIQRTQQEDSAVYLCASSLSGRGPYNEQFFGPGTRLTVL.

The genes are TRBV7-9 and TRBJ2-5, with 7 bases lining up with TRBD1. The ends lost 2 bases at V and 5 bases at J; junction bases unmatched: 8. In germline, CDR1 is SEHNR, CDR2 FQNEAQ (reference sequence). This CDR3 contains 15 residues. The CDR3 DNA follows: TGTGCCAGCAGCTTATCAGGGGGTCCGTTGGAGACCCAGTACTTC. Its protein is CASSLSGGPLETQYF.

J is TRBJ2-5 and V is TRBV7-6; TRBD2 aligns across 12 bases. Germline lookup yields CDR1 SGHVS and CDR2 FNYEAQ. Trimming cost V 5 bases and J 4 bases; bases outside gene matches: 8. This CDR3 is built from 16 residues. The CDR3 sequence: CASSRSSGGALETQYF. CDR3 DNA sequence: TGTGCCAGCAGCCGCTCTAGCGGGGGGGCATTAGAGACCCAGTACTTC.

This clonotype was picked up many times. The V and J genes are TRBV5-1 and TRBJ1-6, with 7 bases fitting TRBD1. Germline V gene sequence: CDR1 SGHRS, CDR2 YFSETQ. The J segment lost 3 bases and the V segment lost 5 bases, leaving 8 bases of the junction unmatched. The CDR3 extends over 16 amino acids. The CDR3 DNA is TGCGCCAGCAGTCCACCCGGGACAGACTATAATTCACCCCTCCACTTT. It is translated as CASSPPGTDYNSPLHF.